A selection of T cell receptor beta chains follows, all from one sample in a study of blood T cell repertoires in COVID-19. Sequencing used immunoSEQ multiplex PCR; TCRdb keeps in-frame clones, though not all of them. The data contain 300,000 to 350,000 clones, around nine tenths of them seen just once; the ten biggest clones take up 6% to 8.5%. Sequenced material: peripheral blood. The receptor source for this set is a woman in her seventies with COVID-19, enrolled during active disease. The CDR3 runs from the conserved cysteine through the conserved F or W. The D gene is left open where the match is weak. Clone size is stated in some rows and not others, as once, few, many or a class when expanded.

>-|TRBJ1-4|-|TRBV2
CASSETRLATNEKLFF
TGTGCCAGCAGTGAAACACGTCTAGCAACTAATGAAAAACTGTTTTTT
>-|TRBJ2-3|-|TRBV7-9
CASSVDPGRSTDTQYF
TGTGCCAGCAGCGTGGATCCAGGGCGGAGCACAGATACGCAGTATTTT
>-|TRBJ1-2|TRBD1|TRBV6-5
CASSYLGQAYGYTF
TGTGCCAGCAGTTACCTGGGACAGGCGTATGGCTACACCTTC
>-|TRBJ2-7|TRBD1|TRBV18
CASSLTGGVGYEQYF
TGTGCCAGCTCACTAACAGGGGGCGTAGGCTACGAGCAGTACTTC
>-|TRBJ1-1|-|TRBV19
CASSTGVITEAFF
TGTGCCAGTAGTACAGGGGTTATCACTGAAGCTTTCTTT
>-|TRBJ2-7|TRBD1|TRBV19
CASSPQGAAAEQYF
TGTGCCAGTAGTCCCCAGGGGGCCGCAGCCGAGCAGTACTTC
>-|TRBJ1-2|TRBD1|TRBV7-2
CASSLYGTGGNSYGYTF
TGTGCCAGCAGCTTATACGGGACAGGGGGCAACTCCTATGGCTACACCTTC
>-|TRBJ1-2|-|TRBV9
CASSPPGVNYGYTF
TGTGCCAGCAGCCCCCCCGGGGTTAACTATGGCTACACCTTC
>-|TRBJ2-3|TRBD2|TRBV3-1/TRBV3-2
CASSLLAGDTDTQYF
TGTGCCAGCAGCCTACTAGCGGGGGACACAGATACGCAGTATTTT
>few|TRBJ2-7|-|TRBV4-1
CASSQSGYEQYF
TGCGCCAGCAGCCAATCCGGTTACGAGCAGTACTTC
>-|TRBJ1-2|TRBD1|TRBV20-1
CSASPGQGDYGYTF
TGCAGTGCTAGTCCGGGACAGGGGGACTATGGCTACACCTTC
>once|TRBJ1-2|TRBD1|TRBV19
CASSILLGQPNYGYTF
TGTGCCAGTAGTATCCTCTTGGGACAGCCTAACTATGGCTACACCTTC
>-|TRBJ2-5|TRBD1|TRBV5-1
CASSLGQGLETQYF
TGCGCCAGCAGCTTGGGACAGGGGTTAGAGACCCAGTACTTC
>once|TRBJ2-7|TRBD1|TRBV7-2
CASSRDRGQYEQYF
TGTGCCAGCAGTCGCGACAGGGGGCAGTACGAGCAGTACTTC
>-|TRBJ1-2|-|TRBV29-1
CSVEEAGSTVGYGYTF
TGCAGCGTTGAAGAGGCCGGTTCGACAGTCGGCTATGGCTACACCTTC
>-|TRBJ1-6|-|TRBV21-1
CASRRPGGNNSPLHF
TGTGCCAGCAGGAGGCCCGGAGGGAATAATTCACCCCTCCACTTT
>-|TRBJ2-3|-|TRBV5-1
CASSPRGPPTDTQYF
TGCGCCAGCAGCCCCAGGGGACCGCCCACAGATACGCAGTATTTT
>once|TRBJ1-2|-|TRBV4-3
CASSQYLTGKEGYTF
TGCGCCAGCAGCCAATACCTAACAGGGAAAGAAGGCTACACCTTC
>-|TRBJ1-2|-|TRBV19
CASSVSGGYGYTF
TGTGCCAGTAGTGTGTCGGGTGGCTATGGCTACACCTTC
>-|TRBJ1-2|-|TRBV6-2/TRBV6-3
CASSYSSVNYGYTF
TGTGCCAGCAGTTACTCATCCGTAAACTATGGCTACACCTTC
>-|TRBJ1-1|-|TRBV13
CASTQMRVSEAFF
TGTGCCAGCACCCAAATGAGGGTCTCTGAAGCTTTCTTT
>-|TRBJ1-2|TRBD1|TRBV6-5
CASIDIRDSYGYTF
TGTGCCAGCATCGATATTCGGGACAGCTATGGCTACACCTTC
>-|TRBJ1-1|-|TRBV5-1
CASSLEPGGNTEAFF
TGCGCCAGCAGCTTGGAGCCGGGAGGGAACACTGAAGCTTTCTTT
>-|TRBJ1-2|TRBD1|TRBV27
CASSSSRDRDRYGYTF
TGTGCCAGCAGTTCGTCCCGGGACAGGGATCGGTATGGCTACACCTTC
>-|TRBJ2-5|TRBD2|TRBV24-1
CATSTRGGVETQYF
TGTGCCACCAGTACCCGGGGGGGCGTGGAGACCCAGTACTTC
>-|TRBJ2-1|-|TRBV24-1
CATSDLPINEQFF
TGTGCCACCAGTGATTTGCCCATCAATGAGCAGTTCTTC
>-|TRBJ2-3|-|TRBV5-6
CASSSQGLLPRTDTQYF
TGTGCCAGCAGCTCGCAGGGACTTCTACCACGCACAGATACGCAGTATTTT
>-|TRBJ2-1|-|TRBV7-9
CASSSTDSAGYNEQFF
TGTGCCAGCAGCTCGACGGACAGCGCCGGTTACAATGAGCAGTTCTTC
>few|TRBJ1-1|TRBD1|TRBV18
CASSPRSDRRILRTEAFF
TGTGCCAGCTCACCACGTTCGGACAGGAGGATTTTGCGGACTGAAGCTTTCTTT
>-|TRBJ1-1|-|TRBV5-1
CASSLTEGGDTEAFF
TGCGCCAGCAGCTTGACTGAGGGCGGGGACACTGAAGCTTTCTTT
>-|TRBJ1-2|-|TRBV5-1
CASSLRTTSYGYTF
TGCGCCAGCAGCTTGAGGACTACTTCCTATGGCTACACCTTC
>-|TRBJ1-2|-|TRBV28
CASSLGEGHGYTF
TGTGCCAGCAGCCTCGGGGAGGGGCATGGCTACACCTTC
>-|TRBJ2-3|TRBD1|TRBV12-3/TRBV12-4
CASSPYRGDTQYF
TGTGCCAGCAGTCCCTACAGGGGAGATACGCAGTATTTT
>-|TRBJ2-3|TRBD1|TRBV5-4
CASSYDRDGDTQYF
TGTGCCAGCAGTTATGACAGGGATGGAGATACGCAGTATTTT
>few|TRBJ1-4|TRBD1|TRBV4-1
CASSQAVTGREKLFF
TGCGCCAGCAGCCAAGCTGTGACAGGGCGTGAAAAACTGTTTTTT
>-|TRBJ2-5|TRBD1|TRBV5-6
CASSVTGSRETQYF
TGTGCCAGCAGCGTGACAGGGTCCAGGGAGACCCAGTACTTC
>-|TRBJ1-6|-|TRBV5-1
CASSLGDINSPLHF
TGCGCCAGCAGCTTGGGGGACATAAATTCACCCCTCCACTTT
>few|TRBJ1-2|-|TRBV27
CASRTVSRTQGYTF
TGTGCCAGCAGAACAGTTAGTCGGACTCAGGGCTACACCTTC
>-|TRBJ2-1|-|TRBV23-1
CASRYGQSSAGAEQFF
TGCGCCAGCAGATACGGACAGAGTAGCGCCGGGGCTGAGCAGTTCTTC
>-|TRBJ2-4|-|TRBV19
CASSDTSSAKNIQYF
TGTGCCAGTAGCGACACGAGCTCTGCCAAAAACATTCAGTACTTC
>-|TRBJ2-7|TRBD2|TRBV2
CASAGLAGRLPYEQYF
TGTGCCAGCGCTGGACTAGCGGGGCGGTTACCCTACGAGCAGTACTTC
>-|TRBJ1-1|-|TRBV30
CAWVGAWNTEAFF
TGTGCCTGGGTGGGGGCCTGGAACACTGAAGCTTTCTTT
>-|TRBJ1-2|-|TRBV10-2
CASSEGGYYGYTF
TGCGCCAGCAGTGAGGGAGGCTACTATGGCTACACCTTC
>-|TRBJ2-5|TRBD2|TRBV5-1
CASSFTWASGGAPEETQYF
TGCGCCAGCAGCTTTACCTGGGCTAGCGGGGGGGCTCCGGAAGAGACCCAGTACTTC
>-|TRBJ2-2|-|TRBV11-3
CASTMGPGEGTGELFF
TGTGCCAGCACTATGGGCCCAGGGGAGGGCACCGGGGAGCTGTTTTTT